The T cell receptor (beta chain) described here comes from a study of OX40 agonist ivuxolimab in advanced cancers. Study observations and caveats: Partial responders at 0.1-3.0 mg/kg showed near-lowest clonal expansion.

The assay was immunoSEQ multiplex PCR, and TCRdb's table has in-frame clones only and misses some. The sample carries over 14,000 clones, about 89% recorded once. Note on this clone: The antigen remains unidentified.

Germline loops: CDR1 LGHNA, CDR2 YNFKEQ. The V gene lost 1 base and the J gene lost 5 bases, with 9 bases spanning the gap. The CDR3 sequence is 14 residues long. The receptor's source is an adult with an advanced solid tumor such as melanoma, head and neck, liver or kidney cancer. The chain joins TRBV4-2 to TRBJ1-5, with D uncertain. The sample was CD4+ or CD8+ T cells sorted from blood, taken in a trial of the OX40 agonist ivuxolimab. CDR3 bases: TGTGCCAGCAGCCAAGTAGGTGGGGATCAGCCCCAGCATTTT. It yields the protein CASSQVGGDQPQHF.